A selection of T cell receptor beta chains follows, all from one sample in a study of glioma-infiltrating T cells after dendritic cell vaccination. Sequencing was performed with immunoSEQ multiplex PCR; in TCRdb, only in-frame clones are kept and a portion is missing. The sample holds about 30,000 clones; 90% to 95% are singletons and the top ten take 2.2%. The sample here was blood, taken before dendritic cell vaccination. The origin of the receptors is a human donor with glioblastoma. The CDR3 runs from the conserved cysteine through the conserved F or W. The D gene is left open where the match is weak. A clone size is listed for some rows: how often the clone was seen (once, few, many), or a class if it is expanded.

>TRBV4-1|-|-|TRBJ2-3
CASSQYGRLDTQYF
TGCGCCAGCAGCCAGTATGGGAGGTTGGATACGCAGTATTTT
>TRBV6-4|-|-|TRBJ1-2
CASSDSEQTVAPYGYTF
TGTGCCAGCAGTGACTCCGAACAGACAGTAGCTCCATATGGCTACACCTTC
>TRBV30|-|-|TRBJ1-4
CAWSVLGKLFF
TGTGCCTGGAGTGTACTCGGAAAACTGTTTTTT
>TRBV5-4|-|TRBD1|TRBJ2-7
CASSSPPGQGLYEQYF
TGTGCCAGCAGCTCTCCCCCGGGACAGGGGCTTTACGAGCAGTACTTC
>TRBV5-1|-|-|TRBJ2-2
CASSRDMNTGELFF
TGCGCCAGCAGCCGGGACATGAACACCGGGGAGCTGTTTTTT
>TRBV5-1|-|TRBD1|TRBJ2-7
CASSIGQVPVYEQYF
TGCGCCAGCAGCATAGGACAGGTTCCAGTATACGAGCAGTACTTC
>TRBV4-1|-|TRBD2|TRBJ2-3
CASSQRLAGVTDTQYF
TGCGCCAGCAGCCAAAGGCTAGCGGGGGTCACAGATACGCAGTATTTT
>TRBV5-4|-|-|TRBJ1-2
CASTSQGGLYGYTF
TGTGCCAGCACCTCCCAGGGAGGGCTCTATGGCTACACCTTC
>TRBV7-2|-|TRBD1|TRBJ1-3
CASSFDRDRVYTIYF
TGTGCCAGCAGCTTCGATCGGGACAGGGTCTATACCATATATTTT
>TRBV7-2|-|TRBD1|TRBJ2-3
CASSLVGTGQADTQYF
TGTGCCAGCAGCTTAGTCGGGACAGGGCAAGCAGATACGCAGTATTTT
>TRBV5-6|-|-|TRBJ1-4
CASSLTGSTTNEKLFF
TGTGCCAGCAGCCTAACAGGGAGCACAACTAATGAAAAACTGTTTTTT
>TRBV9|-|-|TRBJ1-2
CASSPDLNYGYTF
TGTGCCAGCAGCCCAGATTTGAACTATGGCTACACCTTC
>TRBV6-6|once|TRBD1|TRBJ2-7
CASSYSTGGSYEQYF
TGTGCCAGCAGTTACTCGACAGGGGGGTCCTACGAGCAGTACTTC
>TRBV18|-|-|TRBJ1-2
CASSPSITSNRANYGYTF
TGTGCCAGCTCACCATCTATAACGTCCAATCGGGCTAACTATGGCTACACCTTC
>TRBV30|few|-|TRBJ2-3
CAWTVGVGTDTQYF
TGTGCCTGGACCGTGGGAGTGGGCACAGATACGCAGTATTTT
>TRBV27|-|-|TRBJ1-1
CASSFAGMNTEAFF
TGTGCCAGCAGTTTCGCTGGCATGAACACTGAAGCTTTCTTT
>TRBV11-2|-|-|TRBJ2-1
CASSLVVGSYNEQFF
TGTGCCAGCAGCTTAGTCGTCGGGTCCTACAATGAGCAGTTCTTC
>TRBV18|-|TRBD2|TRBJ2-1
CASSPYTSGASSSYNEQFF
TGTGCCAGCTCACCATACACTAGCGGGGCTTCGAGCTCCTACAATGAGCAGTTCTTC
>TRBV6-5|once|TRBD2|TRBJ2-5
CASSRGGGAETQYF
TGTGCCAGCAGTCGGGGCGGGGGGGCTGAGACCCAGTACTTC
>TRBV7-5|-|-|TRBJ1-6
CARNQDRLNSPLHF
TGTGCCAGAAATCAAGACAGATTGAATTCACCCCTCCACTTT
>TRBV7-9|-|-|TRBJ2-2
CASSQLQGWDTGELFF
TGTGCCAGCAGTCAACTTCAGGGGTGGGACACCGGGGAGCTGTTTTTT
>TRBV19|-|-|TRBJ1-4
CASSISQNSNEKLFF
TGTGCCAGTAGTATCTCACAGAACAGTAATGAAAAACTGTTTTTT
>TRBV5-5|-|-|TRBJ2-5
CASSLRLAKGQETQYF
TGTGCCAGCAGCTTGAGGCTAGCCAAAGGGCAAGAGACCCAGTACTTC
>TRBV7-2|once|-|TRBJ1-4
CASSLDYRTAGEKLFF
TGTGCCAGCAGCTTAGACTATAGGACTGCGGGGGAAAAACTGTTTTTT
>TRBV7-2|-|-|TRBJ2-7
CASSLDFPSRGVPYEQYF
TGTGCCAGCAGCTTAGACTTCCCCTCACGGGGAGTACCCTACGAGCAGTACTTC
>TRBV5-6|-|TRBD1|TRBJ2-7
CASSRPGGFVYEQYF
TGTGCCAGCAGCCGGCCAGGGGGCTTTGTCTACGAGCAGTACTTC
>TRBV19|-|TRBD2|TRBJ2-4
CASSKTTSGLAKNIQYF
TGTGCCAGTAGTAAAACGACTAGCGGACTAGCCAAAAACATTCAGTACTTC
>TRBV18|once|-|TRBJ1-6
CASSPRVTLGSPLHF
TGTGCCAGCTCACCCCGGGTGACTTTAGGTTCACCCCTCCACTTT
>TRBV9|-|-|TRBJ2-5
CASSVGSGFQETQYF
TGTGCCAGCAGCGTAGGGTCGGGGTTCCAAGAGACCCAGTACTTC
>TRBV18|few|TRBD1|TRBJ2-1
CASIPGQLYNEQFF
TGTGCCAGCATACCGGGACAGCTATACAATGAGCAGTTCTTC
>TRBV15|-|-|TRBJ2-5
CATSRDRLETQYF
TGTGCCACCAGCAGAGATCGGTTGGAGACCCAGTACTTC
>TRBV4-1|-|-|TRBJ1-1
CASSVREGLNTEAFF
TGCGCCAGCAGTGTGAGAGAGGGTCTGAACACTGAAGCTTTCTTT
>TRBV5-1|-|-|TRBJ1-1
CASSARVGTEAFF
TGCGCCAGCAGCGCCAGGGTAGGCACTGAAGCTTTCTTT
>TRBV30|-|-|TRBJ1-2
CAWSRGGDYGYTF
TGTGCCTGGAGCAGGGGCGGCGACTATGGCTACACCTTC
>TRBV2|-|-|TRBJ2-5
CASSAGGILQETQYF
TGTGCCAGCAGTGCCGGGGGTATTTTACAAGAGACCCAGTACTTC
>TRBV7-2|-|TRBD1|TRBJ2-7
CASSFDRGAYEQYF
TGTGCCAGCAGCTTCGACAGGGGCGCCTACGAGCAGTACTTC
>TRBV5-1|-|-|TRBJ2-7
CASSALQGGEQYF
TGCGCCAGCAGCGCGCTACAGGGAGGGGAGCAGTACTTC
>TRBV11-2|-|TRBD1|TRBJ2-5
CASSADRGRGEQYF
TGTGCCAGCAGCGCCGACAGGGGGCGCGGTGAGCAGTACTTC
>TRBV7-2|once|-|TRBJ2-2
CASSFQTGELFF
TGTGCCAGCAGCTTTCAGACCGGGGAGCTGTTTTTT
>TRBV15|-|-|TRBJ1-4
CATSTLTTKLFF
TGTGCCACCAGCACCTTAACTACAAAACTGTTTTTT
>TRBV6-5|-|TRBD1|TRBJ2-7
CASSYGTGGSYEQYF
TGTGCCAGCAGTTATGGGACAGGGGGCTCCTACGAGCAGTACTTC
>TRBV2|-|-|TRBJ2-2
CASRRSTSNTGELFF
TGTGCCAGCCGGCGGAGTACATCGAACACCGGGGAGCTGTTTTTT